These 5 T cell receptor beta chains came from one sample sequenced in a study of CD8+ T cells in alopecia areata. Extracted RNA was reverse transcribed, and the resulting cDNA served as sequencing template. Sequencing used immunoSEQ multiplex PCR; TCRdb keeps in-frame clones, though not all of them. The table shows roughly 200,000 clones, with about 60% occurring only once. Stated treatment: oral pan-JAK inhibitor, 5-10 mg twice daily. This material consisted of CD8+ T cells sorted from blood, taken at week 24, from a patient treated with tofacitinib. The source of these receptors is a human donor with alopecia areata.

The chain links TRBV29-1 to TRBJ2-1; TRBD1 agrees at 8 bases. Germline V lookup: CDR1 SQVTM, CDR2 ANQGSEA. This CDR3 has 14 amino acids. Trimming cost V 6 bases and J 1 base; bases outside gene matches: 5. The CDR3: CSVATGGSYNEQFF. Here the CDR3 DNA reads TGCAGCGTCGCCACAGGGGGGTCCTACAATGAGCAGTTCTTC.

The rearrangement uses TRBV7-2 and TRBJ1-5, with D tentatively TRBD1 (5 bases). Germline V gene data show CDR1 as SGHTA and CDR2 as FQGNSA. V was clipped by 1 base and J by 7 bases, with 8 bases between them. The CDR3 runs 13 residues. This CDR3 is CASSLGQNQPQHF. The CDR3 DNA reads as TGTGCCAGCAGCTTAGGACAGAACCAGCCCCAGCATTTT.

CDR3 nucleotide sequence: TGTGCCAGCAGTTTCACGACAGGGTTGAGCTATGGCTACACCTTC. Its protein product is CASSFTTGLSYGYTF. This chain connects TRBV6-5 to TRBJ1-2; 7 bases match TRBD1. This CDR3 region has 15 residues. The V gene's germline CDR1 is MNHEY and CDR2 SVGAGI. Trimming took 4 bases from V and 4 from J; bases not matched to a gene: 9.

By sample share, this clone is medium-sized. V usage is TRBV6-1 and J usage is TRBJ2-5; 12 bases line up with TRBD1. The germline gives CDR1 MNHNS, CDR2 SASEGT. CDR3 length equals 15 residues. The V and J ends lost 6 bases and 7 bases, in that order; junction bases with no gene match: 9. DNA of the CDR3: TGTGCCAGCAGCTTCCGGGACAGGGGGCGAGGGACCCAGTACTTC. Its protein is CASSFRDRGRGTQYF.

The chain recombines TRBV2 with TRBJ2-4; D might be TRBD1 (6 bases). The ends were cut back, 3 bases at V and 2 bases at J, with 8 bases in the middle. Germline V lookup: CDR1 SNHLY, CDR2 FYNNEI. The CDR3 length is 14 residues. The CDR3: CASSEDSSKNIQYF. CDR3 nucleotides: TGTGCCAGCAGTGAGGACAGTTCCAAAAACATTCAGTACTTC.